This record looks at one T cell receptor beta chain sequence and its context. This clonotype was seen a few times. Its antigen is still unknown. No base qualities exist here, and no much larger clone lies one base off it. The data derive from a study of early T cells in non-severe SARS-CoV-2 infection (dated by TCRdb to about 2021). For context, the study as a whole: Because TCR sequencing relied on bulk RNA taken from unsorted whole blood, pairing of alpha and beta chains was not possible.

A case-control design nested within a healthcare worker cohort in London, UK, was used, with weekly nasopharyngeal swab PCR tests and blood sampling performed. Healthcare workers were enrolled in the week of the UK lockdown, from 23 to 31 March 2020, and were followed every week for up to about 15 weeks. Library method: 5' RACE. Reads for this sample came from a NextSeq 500. To correct for sequencing error and PCR bias, the TCR library protocol tagged individual cDNA molecules with unique molecular identifiers. Both TCR alpha and beta chains were sequenced, and tight co-correlation was observed between alpha and beta sequence abundances in each sample. In the source study's methods: Decombinator V4 was used to perform V gene, J gene and CDR3 annotation of TCR sequences. TCRs were defined as expanded if a significant change between any two time points was detected under a Poisson model with p below 0.0001. TCR abundances were normalised to the total number of TCRs sequenced per sample and expressed as counts per million. VDJdb, accessed 1 November 2021, was searched for CMV, EBV and SARS-CoV-2 annotated TCRs, with TCRs annotated for multiple antigens excluded. TCRdb's own reprocessing of the public reads used fastp at Q25 and MiXCR and kept productive beta chains. Every entry covers one CDR3 protein and lists the most common genes and DNA from its rows. What appears here as the V and J calls and clone size reflects TCRdb's work, not the paper's. A total of 70,000 to 85,000 distinct CDR3 sequences appear in this sample, about 12% of them only once. Approximately 2.6% of the sample is taken by the ten largest.

Findings and caveats that apply to the study as a whole: Matching against VDJdb was skewed toward anti-spike CD8 responses, likely underestimated virus-specific expansions, and missed private and CD4 specificities.

The sequence came from an adult who was a healthcare worker with PCR-confirmed SARS-CoV-2 infection or an uninfected control (not recorded which). The sequencing sample was made of whole blood.

The CDR3 here reads CASSEDGLKGGEQFF. The nucleotide sequence reads as follows: TGTGCCAGCAGTGAAGACGGTCTAAAGGGCGGTGAGCAGTTCTTC. The rearrangement joined TRBV2 to TRBJ2-1, with the D segment identity uncertain. There are 15 amino acids in the CDR3, from cysteine to phenylalanine inclusive. CDR3 DNA only is kept here, 45 bases in frame from base 1. The junction shows trimming of 1 base on V and 9 bases on J, plus 16 bases between the germline ends. The germline V gene specifies SNHLY as CDR1 and FYNNEI as CDR2. Beyond the CDR3, the reference TRBV2 and TRBJ2-1 genes provide the residues; the full variable domain reads: EPEVTQTPSHQVTQMGQEVILRCVPISNHLYFYWYRQILGQKVEFLVSFYNNEISEKSEIFDDQFSVERPDGSNFTLKIRSTKLEDSAMYFCASSEDGLKGGEQFFGPGTRLTVL.